The 29 T cell receptor beta chains below come from one sample, sequenced in a study of blood T cell repertoires in COVID-19. Clones were sequenced by immunoSEQ multiplex PCR, and TCRdb holds only the in-frame ones, with some missing. Of 400,000 to 450,000 clones in the sample, less than 95% were seen once. Specimen: PBMCs or T cells enriched from blood (not recorded which). The receptor set was obtained from a man aged 18 to 29 who had recovered from COVID-19.

The J gene is TRBJ2-3, the V gene TRBV5-8, with 7 bases aligning to TRBD2. This CDR3 has 13 amino acids. The germline gives CDR1 SGHTS, CDR2 YDEGEE. J lost 9 bases, V lost 3 bases, and 7 bases had no gene match. The CDR3 sequence: CASSSPTSTTQYF. The CDR3 DNA is TGTGCCAGCAGCTCCCCGACTAGCACCACGCAGTATTTT.

The V and J genes are TRBV5-4 and TRBJ1-1, with 8 positions matching TRBD1. This CDR3 contains 14 residues. The trim removed 8 bases at V and 6 bases at J, leaving 12 bases unmatched. CDR1 is SGHNT and CDR2 is YYREEE in the germline V gene (reference sequence). The CDR3: CASTIPGQDAEAFF. In nucleotides, the CDR3 is TGTGCCAGTACAATACCGGGACAGGATGCTGAAGCTTTCTTT.

The rearrangement uses TRBV30 and TRBJ1-1, with D tentatively TRBD1 (5 bases). This CDR3 comprises 11 residues. Trimming removed 2 bases from V and 7 bases from J, with 8 bases in between. Germline V gene lookup returns CDR1 GTSNPN and CDR2 SVGIG (reference sequence). The CDR3 nucleotides read TGTGCCTGGAGTTGGGGGGGTGAAGCTTTCTTT. Its protein is CAWSWGGEAFF.

CDR3 nucleotide sequence: TGTGCCAGTAGTCCCCTAGGGGCCTACGAGCAGTACTTC. It yields the protein CASSPLGAYEQYF. The chain joins TRBV19 to TRBJ2-7, with a tentative D call TRBD1 (5 bases). Germline CDR1 and CDR2: LNHDA and SQIVND (reference sequence). This CDR3 spans 13 amino acids. The V end was cut by 5 bases, the J end by 2 bases, with 10 bases between.

This clone was picked up one time. The chain employs TRBV11-2 and TRBJ1-3; 9 bases fit TRBD1. The CDR3 covers 15 residues. From germline, CDR1 is SGHAT and CDR2 FQNNGV. The ends lost 4 bases at V and 4 bases at J; junction bases unmatched: 5. The DNA of the CDR3 is TGTGCCAGCAGCTACGGACAGGGGACAGGAAACACCATATATTTT. Translated, it gives CASSYGQGTGNTIYF.

V and J are TRBV28 and TRBJ2-5, with D perhaps TRBD1 (5 bases). From germline, CDR1 is MDHEN and CDR2 SYDVKM. Trimming pared 6 bases from V and 1 base from J, leaving 9 bases between. CDR3 length: 13 amino acids. In DNA form, the CDR3 reads TGTGCCAGCAGCCAGGGTTCCCAAGAGACCCAGTACTTC. This codes for CASSQGSQETQYF.

The chain is built from TRBV4-1 and TRBJ1-6; 9 positions match TRBD1. V lost 0 bases, J lost 7 bases, and 4 bases stayed unmatched. CDR3 size: 16 residues. Germline CDR1 MGHRA, CDR2 YSYEKL. CDR3 bases: TGCGCCAGCAGCCAAGAGGGACAGGGACAGAATTCACCCCTCCACTTT. It specifies CASSQEGQGQNSPLHF.

The chain is built from TRBV10-2 and TRBJ1-2, with a tentative D call TRBD1 (5 bases). This CDR3 comprises 12 residues. Trimming removed 7 bases at V and 3 bases at J, with 9 bases between. Germline CDR1 and CDR2: WSHSY and SAAADI. The CDR3 sequence: CASKGVDYGYTF. The CDR3 bases are TGCGCCAGCAAAGGGGTAGACTATGGCTACACCTTC.

This clone was recorded once. The gene calls are TRBV3-1 (or the pseudogene TRBV3-2) and TRBJ2-4; the match to TRBD2 covers 11 bases. The junction had 15 bases not matched to a gene; V was cut back by 2 bases and J by 3 bases. The CDR3 is made up of 20 amino acids. Germline lookup yields CDR1 LGHDT and CDR2 YNNKEL (reference sequence). The CDR3 protein is CASSQRFPSSGGKGKNIQYF. The CDR3 nucleotides read TGTGCCAGCAGCCAAAGGTTCCCGTCTAGCGGGGGGAAGGGCAAAAACATTCAGTACTTC.

The chain combines TRBV5-4 with TRBJ1-5; 7 bases are a match to TRBD1. Germline assignment: CDR1 SGHNT and CDR2 YYREEE (reference sequence). This CDR3 contains 14 residues. Trimming cost V 0 bases and J 7 bases; bases outside gene matches: 4. CDR3 amino acids: CASSLGQGEQPQHF. Written as DNA, the CDR3 is TGTGCCAGCAGCTTGGGGCAGGGGGAACAGCCCCAGCATTTT.

The rearrangement joins TRBV11-2 to TRBJ1-4; a possible D gene is TRBD1 (5 bases). CDR1 and CDR2 from the germline V gene are SGHAT and FQNNGV. Trimming removed 5 bases at V and 6 bases at J, with 16 bases between. CDR3 length: 15 residues. CDR3 sequence: CASSNPRSGDEKLFF. CDR3 nucleotides: TGTGCCAGCAGCAACCCCCGGTCGGGGGATGAAAAACTGTTTTTT.

This clone showed up just once. The genes are TRBV30 and TRBJ2-2, with a weak D call TRBD2 (6 bases). Deletions cut 4 bases from V and 3 bases from J, with 15 bases between. CDR1 is GTSNPN, CDR2 SVGIG, per germline (reference sequence). CDR3 length: 15 residues. This chain's CDR3 is CAWNGGDPDTGELFF. The DNA of the CDR3 is TGTGCCTGGAATGGAGGGGATCCGGACACCGGGGAGCTGTTTTTT.

The chain joins TRBV6-5 to TRBJ2-1, with 10 bases lining up with TRBD1. The CDR3 extends over 16 amino acids. Losses at the gene ends were 0 bases for V and 4 bases for J; bases not matched to a gene: 3. Germline CDR1 reads MNHEY; CDR2 reads SVGAGI. The chain's CDR3 is CASSYSDRGAYNEQFF. For the CDR3, the DNA is TGTGCCAGCAGTTACTCGGACAGGGGGGCATACAATGAGCAGTTCTTC.

The chain links TRBV27 to TRBJ1-1; 8 positions match TRBD1. The CDR3 runs 20 residues. V trimming: 8 bases; J trimming: 1 base; junction bases outside the gene matches: 24. Per germline, CDR1 MNHEY and CDR2 SMNVEV (reference sequence). CDR3 sequence reads: CASLSDRGLLSEGRNTEAFF. The CDR3 nucleotides read TGTGCCAGCCTTAGTGACAGGGGCCTGCTCTCCGAAGGGAGGAACACTGAAGCTTTCTTT.

In this sample, this clone turned up a few times. V gene TRBV9 combines with J gene TRBJ2-7; 10 bases map to TRBD1. The CDR3 totals 15 residues. The germline gives CDR1 SGDLS, CDR2 YYNGEE. The trim removed 0 bases at V and 5 bases at J, leaving 5 bases unmatched. Written as DNA, the CDR3 is TGTGCCAGCAGCGTAGACGGGACAGGGGATCACGAGCAGTACTTC. Protein: CASSVDGTGDHEQYF.

This sequence joins TRBV19 and TRBJ1-5; the D is unclear. The germline V gene encodes CDR1 LNHDA and CDR2 SQIVND (reference sequence). The CDR3 has 13 amino acids. With 5 bases removed from V and 4 bases from J, the gap between germline ends came to 9 bases. CDR3 bases: TGTGCCAGTAGTTCGACAAGGAATCAGCCCCAGCATTTT. As protein: CASSSTRNQPQHF.

This clone has just one count. This CDR3 is CASGTSGSVNEQFF. DNA for the CDR3: TGTGCCAGCGGAACTAGCGGGAGCGTCAATGAGCAGTTCTTC. The chain combines TRBV9 with TRBJ2-1, with 11 bases that match TRBD2. The germline V gene has CDR1 SGDLS and CDR2 YYNGEE. Trimming took 7 bases from V and 6 from J; bases not matched to a gene: 6. This CDR3 has 14 amino acids.

This chain connects TRBV7-9 to TRBJ2-1; D ambiguous. Germline CDR1 SEHNR, CDR2 FQNEAQ (reference sequence). The CDR3 totals 19 residues. The ends were cut back, 1 base at V and 0 bases at J, with 19 bases in the middle. In DNA, the CDR3 is TGTGCCAGCAGCTTAGTAATATCGGTCTCGCCTAGCTCCTACAATGAGCAGTTCTTC. Translating it yields CASSLVISVSPSSYNEQFF.

The sample holds a few counts of this clone. CDR3 in amino acids: CATSDSWANTEAFF. The CDR3 region has the DNA TGTGCCACCAGTGATTCGTGGGCGAACACTGAAGCTTTCTTT. The V and J genes are TRBV24-1 and TRBJ1-1, with unresolved D. The germline CDR1 and CDR2 sequences are KGHDR and SFDVKD. The V end was cut by 2 bases, the J end by 1 base, with 7 bases between. This CDR3 spans 14 amino acids.

As for this clone: In the same sample, other DNA sequences code for this CDR3. CDR3 sequence reads: CASSQGTAGNTIYF. The CDR3 nucleotides read TGTGCCAGCAGCCAAGGGACTGCCGGAAACACCATATATTTT. The rearrangement joins TRBV3-1 (or the pseudogene TRBV3-2) to TRBJ1-3; D unclear. CDR3 length: 14 amino acids. The V end lost 1 base, the J end lost 4 bases, and 8 bases lay between the germline ends. Germline lookup yields CDR1 LGHDT and CDR2 YNNKEL (reference sequence).

The J gene is TRBJ2-5, the V gene TRBV14; no clear D. V was cut by 2 bases and J by 2 bases, with 12 bases left in between. The length of the CDR3 is 15 residues. From germline, CDR1 is SGHDN and CDR2 FVKESK. CDR3: CASSQPRFRQETQYF. DNA of the CDR3: TGTGCCAGCAGCCAACCCCGCTTCCGGCAAGAGACCCAGTACTTC.

The CDR3 DNA sequence: TGTGCCAGCAGTGAAGCTATAGCGGGAGGGTACAATGAGCAGTTCTTC. It is translated as CASSEAIAGGYNEQFF. The rearrangement joins TRBV6-1 to TRBJ2-1, with TRBD2 matching 11 bases. Germline V gene data show CDR1 as MNHNS and CDR2 as SASEGT. After removal of 0 bases from V and 4 bases from J, the junction contained 2 bases not matched to a gene. This CDR3 is built from 16 residues.

The chain employs TRBV28 and TRBJ1-2; 7 positions agree with TRBD1. With V trimmed by 2 bases and J by 7 bases, 4 bases remained unmatched. Germline CDR1 reads MDHEN; CDR2 reads SYDVKM. CDR3 length: 13 residues. CDR3 nucleotide sequence: TGTGCCAGCAGTTTAGCAGGGGGAGGTGGCTACACCTTC. This gives the protein CASSLAGGGGYTF.

Remarks on this clone: Different DNA sequences within this sample yield the same CDR3. The chain joins TRBV3-1 (or the pseudogene TRBV3-2) to TRBJ2-3, with D hard to call. In germline, CDR1 is LGHDT, CDR2 YNNKEL (reference sequence). The germline V and J ends were trimmed by 0 bases and 6 bases, with 4 bases remaining between them. The CDR3 runs 12 residues. CDR3 protein: CASSQDRDTQYF. The CDR3 DNA reads as TGTGCCAGCAGCCAAGATCGGGATACGCAGTATTTT.

The chain couples TRBV7-3 to TRBJ1-1; D gene uncertain. With 1 base removed from V and 2 bases from J, the gap between germline ends came to 17 bases. Germline CDR1 is SGHTA and CDR2 is FQGTGA. This CDR3 spans 17 amino acids. The CDR3 protein is CASSLNGLGSSNTEAFF. In DNA form, the CDR3 reads TGTGCCAGCAGCTTAAATGGCTTGGGCAGTTCAAACACTGAAGCTTTCTTT.

This rearrangement joins TRBV3-1 (or the pseudogene TRBV3-2) to TRBJ1-5; TRBD1 matches at 8 bases. Trimming at V came to 9 bases and at J to 5 bases, leaving 12 bases not matched to a gene. The CDR3 has 15 amino acids. Germline CDR1 is LGHDT and CDR2 is YNNKEL (reference sequence). CDR3: CARKLQGVCDQPQHF. In DNA form, the CDR3 reads TGTGCCAGAAAACTACAGGGGGTTTGCGATCAGCCCCAGCATTTT.

The V and J genes are TRBV10-1 and TRBJ2-2; perhaps TRBD2 as D (7 bases). Trimming took off 3 bases at V and 3 bases at J, with 17 bases between the two ends. CDR1 and CDR2 (germline): WNHNN, SYGVQD (reference sequence). This CDR3 contains 17 residues. CDR3 sequence reads: CASSDNEGGAYTGELFF. The CDR3 region has the DNA TGCGCCAGCAGTGATAACGAGGGGGGGGCGTACACCGGGGAGCTGTTTTTT.

This chain connects TRBV5-8 to TRBJ1-2; a possible D gene is TRBD1 (6 bases). The length of the CDR3 is 13 residues. Germline V lookup: CDR1 SGHTS, CDR2 YDEGEE. V was trimmed by 2 bases and J by 4 bases, leaving 9 bases between them. The CDR3 loop reads CASSFQGSYGYTF. CDR3 DNA sequence: TGTGCCAGCAGCTTTCAGGGGAGCTATGGCTACACCTTC.

There are a few counts of this clone. The chain combines TRBV7-3 with TRBJ2-7; a weak D match, TRBD1 (6 bases). V lost 3 bases and J 5 bases, leaving 17 bases between the germline ends. The germline V gene has CDR1 SGHTA and CDR2 FQGTGA. The CDR3 spans 15 residues. CDR3 in amino acids: CASSLMGQAPHEQYF. The DNA of the CDR3 is TGTGCCAGCAGCTTGATGGGACAAGCCCCCCACGAGCAGTACTTC.